One and the same sample provided the 13 T cell receptor beta chains below, sequenced in a study of shared clonotypes between healthy human individuals. Profiling relied on immunoSEQ multiplex PCR, and the TCRdb table lists in-frame clones only, not all of them. This sample has roughly 2,000,000 clones; about 95% occur once, and the top ten carry 0.95% to 1.5%. Terminally differentiated effector memory CD45RA+ cells were excluded by CCR7 positive selection of CD45RO-negative cells. The sequenced sample consisted of naive CD8+ T cells sorted from blood. These TCRs come from a man in his late teens or twenties in good health.

V and J are TRBV6-5 and TRBJ1-2; no clear D gene. V gave up 3 bases and J gave up 4 bases, with 9 bases separating them. CDR1 and CDR2 (germline): MNHEY, SVGAGI. The CDR3 totals 13 residues. CDR3 sequence reads: CASSYQEGYGYTF. The DNA of the CDR3 is TGTGCCAGCAGTTATCAGGAGGGCTATGGCTACACCTTC.

This clone has only one observation. V and J are TRBV29-1 and TRBJ2-3; D possibly matches TRBD1 or TRBD2 (5 bases each). Germline-derived CDR1 and CDR2 are SQVTM and ANQGSEA. This CDR3 has 15 amino acids. The germline V and J ends were trimmed by 3 bases and 2 bases, with 15 bases remaining between them. This chain's CDR3 is CSVEGTPEDTDTQYF. For the CDR3, the DNA is TGCAGCGTTGAGGGGACCCCAGAAGACACAGATACGCAGTATTTT.

V gene TRBV28 combines with J gene TRBJ2-3, with 12 nucleotides matching TRBD2. The germline V gene encodes CDR1 MDHEN and CDR2 SYDVKM. With V trimmed by 2 bases and J by 2 bases, 14 bases remained unmatched. The CDR3 has 20 residues. CDR3 residues: CASSLIRGGLAGPLTDTQYF. CDR3 sequence (DNA): TGTGCCAGCAGTTTAATCAGGGGAGGACTAGCGGGGCCTCTCACAGATACGCAGTATTTT. The full variable domain, rest sourced from reference TRBV28 and TRBJ2-3, is DVKVTQSSRYLVKRTGEKVFLECVQDMDHENMFWYRQDPGLGLRLIYFSYDVKMKEKGDIPEGYSVSREKKERFSLILESASTNQTSMYLCASSLIRGGLAGPLTDTQYFGPGTRLTVL.

V is TRBV27 and J is TRBJ2-5; D might be TRBD1 (6 bases). V lost 1 base to trimming and J lost 1 base, with 13 bases between them. Germline V gene data show CDR1 as MNHEY and CDR2 as SMNVEV (reference sequence). The CDR3 runs to 16 residues. DNA for the CDR3: TGTGCCAGCAGTTTATGGGCAGGGGAGTTCCAAGAGACCCAGTACTTC. As protein: CASSLWAGEFQETQYF.

About this clone: The sample carries other DNA sequences with the same CDR3. The chain recombines TRBV27 with TRBJ1-1, with unresolved D. CDR3 size: 13 residues. V was shortened by 8 bases and J by 0 bases, with 10 bases between the two germline ends. The germline CDR1 and CDR2 sequences are MNHEY and SMNVEV (reference sequence). This CDR3 is CASSPGMNTEAFF. In DNA form, the CDR3 reads TGTGCCAGCTCCCCTGGGATGAACACTGAAGCTTTCTTT.

The chain couples TRBV27 to TRBJ1-1; D unclear. This CDR3 is built from 14 residues. The germline gives CDR1 MNHEY, CDR2 SMNVEV (reference sequence). V gave up 2 bases and J gave up 1 base, with 8 bases separating them. CDR3 sequence: CASSLRAANTEAFF. The CDR3 nucleotides are TGTGCCAGCAGTTTACGGGCGGCGAACACTGAAGCTTTCTTT.

The genes are TRBV11-2 and TRBJ2-7; D ambiguous. The CDR3 loop spans 14 amino acids. V was trimmed by 0 bases and J by 1 base, leaving 7 bases between them. Germline V gives CDR1 SGHAT, CDR2 FQNNGV. CDR3: CASSLESSSYEQYF. The DNA for the CDR3 is TGTGCCAGCAGCTTAGAGAGTTCTTCCTACGAGCAGTACTTC.

V and J are TRBV5-1 and TRBJ2-2; TRBD1 matches at 8 bases. Germline CDR1 is SGHRS and CDR2 is YFSETQ. The J segment lost 0 bases and the V segment lost 4 bases, leaving 5 bases of the junction unmatched. The CDR3 is made up of 16 amino acids. The CDR3 sequence is CASSQQGETNTGELFF. DNA of the CDR3: TGCGCCAGCAGCCAACAGGGGGAGACGAACACCGGGGAGCTGTTTTTT.

The J gene is TRBJ1-3, the V gene TRBV28, with 9 bases aligning to TRBD1. J lost 3 bases, V lost 6 bases, and 6 bases had no gene match. The CDR3 contains 15 residues. The V gene's germline CDR1 is MDHEN and CDR2 SYDVKM. The CDR3 region has the DNA TGTGCCAGCAGCCCCGACAGGGGGGTTGGAAACACCATATATTTT. This translates into CASSPDRGVGNTIYF.

CDR3 sequence reads: CASKEGRGQYSYEQYF. Here the CDR3 DNA reads TGTGCCAGCAAGGAGGGTAGGGGCCAGTACTCCTACGAGCAGTACTTC. The chain carries TRBV6-4 and TRBJ2-7; possibly TRBD2 for D (6 bases). V lost 7 bases and J lost 0, with 19 bases in between. The V gene's germline CDR1 is MRHNA and CDR2 SNTAGT. This CDR3 has 16 amino acids.

The V gene is TRBV29-1, the J gene TRBJ1-1, with 8 bases that match TRBD1. Trimming cost V 3 bases and J 4 bases; bases outside gene matches: 13. CDR1 and CDR2 from the germline V gene are SQVTM and ANQGSEA. This CDR3 has 16 residues. The CDR3, as DNA: TGCAGCGTTGAGGGCAGGGGGCGCGGACTGGGCACTGAAGCTTTCTTT. As protein: CSVEGRGRGLGTEAFF.

J is TRBJ1-4 and V is TRBV2, with 8 bases fitting TRBD1. The germline V gene has CDR1 SNHLY and CDR2 FYNNEI. This CDR3 has 14 amino acids. V lost 6 bases to trimming and J lost 6 bases; unmatched junction nucleotides: 6. The CDR3 DNA reads as TGTGCCAGCAGGGACTGGACAGGGCATGAAAAACTGTTTTTT. The encoded protein is CASRDWTGHEKLFF.

The V gene is TRBV7-9, the J gene TRBJ1-1; D remains unclear. In germline, CDR1 is SEHNR, CDR2 FQNEAQ (reference sequence). The CDR3 extends over 13 amino acids. The V and J ends lost 1 base and 3 bases respectively, with 6 bases between them. The CDR3 DNA reads TGTGCCAGCAGCTTAGGAATGGACACTGAAGCTTTCTTT. Translation: CASSLGMDTEAFF.